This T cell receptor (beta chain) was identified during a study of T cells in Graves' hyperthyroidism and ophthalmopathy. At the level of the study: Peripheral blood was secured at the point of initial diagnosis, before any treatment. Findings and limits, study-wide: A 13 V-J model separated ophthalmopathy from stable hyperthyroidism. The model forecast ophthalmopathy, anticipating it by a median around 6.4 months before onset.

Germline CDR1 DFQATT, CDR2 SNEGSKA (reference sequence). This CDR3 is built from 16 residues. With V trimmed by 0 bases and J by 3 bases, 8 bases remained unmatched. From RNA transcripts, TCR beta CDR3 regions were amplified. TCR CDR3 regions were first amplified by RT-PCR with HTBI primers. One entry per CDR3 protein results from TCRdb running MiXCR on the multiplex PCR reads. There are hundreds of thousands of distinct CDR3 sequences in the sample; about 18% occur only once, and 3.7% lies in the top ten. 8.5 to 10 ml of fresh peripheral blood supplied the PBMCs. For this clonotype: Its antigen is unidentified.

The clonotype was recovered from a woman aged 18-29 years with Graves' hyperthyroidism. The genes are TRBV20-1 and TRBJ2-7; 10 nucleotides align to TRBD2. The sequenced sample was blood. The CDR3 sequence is CSAREYEREGIYEQYF. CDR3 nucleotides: TGCAGTGCTAGAGAATATGAGCGGGAGGGCATCTACGAGCAGTACTTC.